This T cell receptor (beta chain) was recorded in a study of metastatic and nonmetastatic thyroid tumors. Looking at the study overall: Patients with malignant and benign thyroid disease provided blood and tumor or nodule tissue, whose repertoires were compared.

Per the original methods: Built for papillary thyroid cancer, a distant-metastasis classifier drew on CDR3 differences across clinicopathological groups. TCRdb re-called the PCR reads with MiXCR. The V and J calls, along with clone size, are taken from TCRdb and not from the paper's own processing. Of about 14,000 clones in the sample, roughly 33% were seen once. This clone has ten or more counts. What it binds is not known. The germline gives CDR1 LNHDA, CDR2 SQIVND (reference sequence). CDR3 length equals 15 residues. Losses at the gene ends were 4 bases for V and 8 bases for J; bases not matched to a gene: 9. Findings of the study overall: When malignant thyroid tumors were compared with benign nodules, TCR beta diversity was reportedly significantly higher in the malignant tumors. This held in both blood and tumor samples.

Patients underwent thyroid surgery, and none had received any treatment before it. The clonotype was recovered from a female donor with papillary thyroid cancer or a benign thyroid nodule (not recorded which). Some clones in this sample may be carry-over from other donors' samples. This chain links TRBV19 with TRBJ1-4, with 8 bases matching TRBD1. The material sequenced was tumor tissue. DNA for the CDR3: TGTGCCAGTAGTACCCGGGACAGGATCGAGGAAAAACTGTTTTTT. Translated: CASSTRDRIEEKLFF.